Included here is one T cell receptor (beta chain) sequence, with context. Its antigen remains unknown. The data belong to a study of cytomegalovirus exposure and HLA in healthy donors. Findings and caveats of the study: Later analysis indicated greater clonal expansion among HLA-associated TCR beta chains than among equally common other chains.

Looked up from germline, CDR1 is SGHTS and CDR2 is YDEGEE. The CDR3 totals 16 residues. Trimming pared 0 bases from V and 0 bases from J, leaving 12 bases between. 60 Vbeta and 13 Jbeta primers were used in PCR. TCRdb keeps only in-frame clones here, not all; method: immunoSEQ multiplex PCR. The profile shows over 100,000 clones, around four fifths of them singletons. The chain recombines TRBV5-8 with TRBJ1-2, with D possibly TRBD1 on 6 matching bases. The origin of this receptor is a woman aged 35 to 49 in good health and CMV-seronegative. Sequencing used PBMCs. The CDR3 loop reads CASSLEGHLTNYGYTF. CDR3 in DNA: TGTGCCAGCAGCTTGGAGGGACACCTAACTAACTATGGCTACACCTTC.